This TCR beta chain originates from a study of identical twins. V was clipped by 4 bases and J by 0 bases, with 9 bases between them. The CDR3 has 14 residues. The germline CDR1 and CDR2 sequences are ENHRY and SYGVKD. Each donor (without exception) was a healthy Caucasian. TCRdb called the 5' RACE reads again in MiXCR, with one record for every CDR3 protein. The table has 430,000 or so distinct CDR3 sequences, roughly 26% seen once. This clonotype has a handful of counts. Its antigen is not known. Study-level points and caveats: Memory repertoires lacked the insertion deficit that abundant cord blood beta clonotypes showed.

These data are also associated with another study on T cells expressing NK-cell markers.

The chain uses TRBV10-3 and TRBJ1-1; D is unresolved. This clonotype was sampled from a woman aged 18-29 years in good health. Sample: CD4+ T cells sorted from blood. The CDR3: CAISGARLNTEAFF. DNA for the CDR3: TGTGCCATCAGTGGAGCCCGCCTGAACACTGAAGCTTTCTTT.